This entry lists 7 T cell receptor beta chains sequenced from one sample in a study of blood T cell repertoires in COVID-19. Generated by immunoSEQ multiplex PCR, the TCRdb table keeps only in-frame clones and is missing some. The data show fewer than 400,000 clones, about 88% seen once. Sequenced sample: peripheral blood. Every receptor here comes from a human donor in a cohort sampled during active COVID-19.

A note on this clone: Different DNA sequences within this sample yield the same CDR3. The gene calls are TRBV18 and TRBJ1-2; TRBD1 aligns across 7 bases. The germline V gene has CDR1 KGHSH and CDR2 LQKENI. CDR3 length: 13 amino acids. V lost 3 bases to trimming and J lost 4 bases; unmatched junction nucleotides: 2. This CDR3 reads CASSPGQSYGYTF. CDR3 in DNA: TGTGCCAGCTCACCGGGACAGTCCTATGGCTACACCTTC.

This clone was seen a handful of times. The chain is built from TRBV3-1 (or the pseudogene TRBV3-2) and TRBJ2-7; 11 bases are shared with TRBD2. Trimming at V came to 4 bases and at J to 4 bases, leaving 6 bases not matched to a gene. This CDR3 comprises 15 residues. CDR1 and CDR2 (germline): LGHDT, YNNKEL (reference sequence). CDR3 nucleotides: TGTGCCAGCAGCCTCGGGACTAGCGGAGAATACGAGCAGTACTTC. Translating gives CASSLGTSGEYEQYF.

Regarding this clone: One end of the junction is discordant with germline, which a read error may explain. V is TRBV6-1 and J is TRBJ2-7, with TRBD1 matching over 8 bases. The CDR3 has 13 amino acids. Germline V CDR1 and CDR2: MNHNS, SASEGT. The CDR3 DNA is TGTGCCAGCCGTGACAGGGGTAGGGGGGAGCAGTACTTC. Amino acid sequence: CASRDRGRGEQYF.

This chain connects TRBV2 to TRBJ1-1; D not resolved. The CDR3 is made up of 10 amino acids. Germline loops: CDR1 SNHLY, CDR2 FYNNEI. V gave up 6 bases and J gave up 5 bases, with 4 bases separating them. CDR3: CASRSTEAFF. DNA of the CDR3: TGTGCCAGCAGGTCAACTGAAGCTTTCTTT.

The rearrangement joins TRBV7-6 to TRBJ2-3, with TRBD2 identical over 11 bases. Germline V gives CDR1 SGHVS, CDR2 FNYEAQ. The CDR3 has 17 residues. J gave up 3 bases and V 5 bases, and 10 bases lay outside the gene matches. This CDR3 reads CASSRDAGTSGTDTQYF. The CDR3 region has the DNA TGTGCCAGCAGCCGAGATGCCGGGACTAGCGGAACAGATACGCAGTATTTT.

CDR3 bases: TGTGCCAGTAGCGACAAGCGGGCTAGCGGGGGCGGGCAGACCCAGTACTTC. This sequence encodes CASSDKRASGGGQTQYF. This chain connects TRBV19 to TRBJ2-5; 10 nucleotides line up with TRBD2. Germline V gene sequence: CDR1 LNHDA, CDR2 SQIVND (reference sequence). This CDR3 is built from 17 residues. Trimming took 6 bases from V and 6 from J; bases not matched to a gene: 16.

The rearrangement uses TRBV2 and TRBJ2-7, with a weak D call TRBD1 (5 bases). Germline loops: CDR1 SNHLY, CDR2 FYNNEI. With 5 bases removed from V and 2 bases from J, the gap between germline ends came to 16 bases. This CDR3 comprises 15 residues. In DNA form, the CDR3 reads TGTGCCAGCAGTTTCGGTAGGACGGACACCTACGAGCAGTACTTC. Translation gives CASSFGRTDTYEQYF. Supplemented by reference TRBV2 and TRBJ2-7, the full variable domain reads EPEVTQTPSHQVTQMGQEVILRCVPISNHLYFYWYRQILGQKVEFLVSFYNNEISEKSEIFDDQFSVERPDGSNFTLKIRSTKLEDSAMYFCASSFGRTDTYEQYFGPGTRLTVT.